This T cell receptor (beta chain) originates from a study of beta chain features in type 1 diabetes. Overall study results and limits: Moderate but significant shortening of TCRB CDR3s was recorded in all four CD4+ subsets from Type 1 diabetes patients.

The entirety of the isolated RNA underwent reverse transcription, so expressed TCRB transcripts were sequenced. Produced via immunoSEQ multiplex PCR; TCRdb's table is partial and in-frame only. This sample has 250,000 or so clones; 27% occur once, and the top ten carry roughly 4%. For this clone: Antigen specificity is unknown.

Trimming cost V 4 bases and J 5 bases; bases outside gene matches: 10. This CDR3 comprises 15 residues. Germline V gene lookup returns CDR1 MNHEY and CDR2 SMNVEV (reference sequence). This clonotype was sampled from a man aged 30 to 45 in good health. The chain recombines TRBV27 with TRBJ1-2; 7 nucleotides match TRBD1. What was sequenced was central memory CD4+ T cells from blood. CDR3 residues: CASSSSDRDRYGYTF. Written as DNA, the CDR3 is TGTGCCAGCAGTTCCTCTGACAGGGACCGATATGGCTACACCTTC.